Listed below are T cell receptor beta chains from one sample, sequenced in a study of T cells in Graves' hyperthyroidism and ophthalmopathy. TCRdb passed the multiplex PCR reads through MiXCR, listing each CDR3 protein once. The sample yields around 420,000 distinct CDR3 sequences, approximately 15% seen once. Specimen: blood. Receptors were obtained from a woman younger than 30 with Graves' hyperthyroidism. CDR3s include the opening cysteine and the closing phenylalanine or tryptophan. Fields, in order: CDR3 DNA, CDR3 protein, V gene, D gene, J gene, clone size. A D gene is named only where the DNA matches it firmly. Clone size is shown for a subset of rows, as once, few, many or a class of expanded clone.

cdr3_nt: TGTGCCAGTAGTATACGGGGGGGCGCTGGGGCCAACGTCCTGACTTTC; cdr3_aa: CASSIRGGAGANVLTF; v_call: TRBV19; d_call: TRBD2; j_call: TRBJ2-6; clone_size: .
cdr3_nt: TGTGCCAGCAGCGCCGGGGGTAGCTCCTACAATGAGCAGTTCTTC; cdr3_aa: CASSAGGSSYNEQFF; v_call: TRBV9; d_call: .; j_call: TRBJ2-1; clone_size: few
cdr3_nt: TGTGCCAGCAGTTTATTTCGGACTAGCGGGGGGAGCTCCTACGAGCAGTACTTC; cdr3_aa: CASSLFRTSGGSSYEQYF; v_call: TRBV28; d_call: TRBD2; j_call: TRBJ2-7; clone_size: many
cdr3_nt: TGTGCCAGCAGTGACTCCGGGACTAGCGGGCACACAGATACGCAGTATTTT; cdr3_aa: CASSDSGTSGHTDTQYF; v_call: TRBV6-4; d_call: TRBD2; j_call: TRBJ2-3; clone_size: .
cdr3_nt: TGTGCCAGCAGTGAATCCCGGACCAGAGGCAATCAGCCCCAGCATTTT; cdr3_aa: CASSESRTRGNQPQHF; v_call: TRBV2; d_call: .; j_call: TRBJ1-5; clone_size: many
cdr3_nt: TGTGCCAGCAGCCCCCGGACAGGACAACAAGAGACCCAGTACTTC; cdr3_aa: CASSPRTGQQETQYF; v_call: TRBV3-1; d_call: TRBD1; j_call: TRBJ2-5; clone_size: .
cdr3_nt: TGTGCCAGCAGTGAGGGGACTAGCGGGAGTCATACGCAGTATTTT; cdr3_aa: CASSEGTSGSHTQYF; v_call: TRBV6-1; d_call: TRBD2; j_call: TRBJ2-3; clone_size: many
cdr3_nt: TGTGCCAGCACCAAAGGACAGTATAGCAATCAGCCCCAGCATTTT; cdr3_aa: CASTKGQYSNQPQHF; v_call: TRBV2; d_call: .; j_call: TRBJ1-5; clone_size: many
cdr3_nt: TGTGCCAGCAGCCAAGATGAGGCAGTCTCTGGAAACACCATATATTTT; cdr3_aa: CASSQDEAVSGNTIYF; v_call: TRBV3-1; d_call: .; j_call: TRBJ1-3; clone_size: many
cdr3_nt: TGTGCCAGCAGTGTAAACCTAGGGAGGGACACTGAAGCTTTCTTT; cdr3_aa: CASSVNLGRDTEAFF; v_call: TRBV2; d_call: .; j_call: TRBJ1-1; clone_size: many
cdr3_nt: TGCAGTGCTAGACCTGCCTTGGCCAAAAACATTCAGTACTTC; cdr3_aa: CSARPALAKNIQYF; v_call: TRBV20-1; d_call: .; j_call: TRBJ2-4; clone_size: few
cdr3_nt: TGTGCCAGCAGCTCCCAGCGGGATACGCAGTATTTT; cdr3_aa: CASSSQRDTQYF; v_call: TRBV7-2; d_call: .; j_call: TRBJ2-3; clone_size: many
cdr3_nt: TGTGCCAGCAGTCAACGACAGGGGCTTTCTAACTATGGCTACACCTTC; cdr3_aa: CASSQRQGLSNYGYTF; v_call: TRBV27; d_call: TRBD1; j_call: TRBJ1-2; clone_size: .
cdr3_nt: TGTGCCAGCTCACCAAGCCGGGGGTTTGTTGACGATACGCAGTATTTT; cdr3_aa: CASSPSRGFVDDTQYF; v_call: TRBV18; d_call: .; j_call: TRBJ2-3; clone_size: .
cdr3_nt: TGTGCCACCAGTCTTAGCGGGAGTTCCTACAATGAGCAGTTCTTC; cdr3_aa: CATSLSGSSYNEQFF; v_call: TRBV24-1; d_call: TRBD2; j_call: TRBJ2-1; clone_size: once
cdr3_nt: TGCAGTGCTAGGGAGGGCGGCCAGCCCCAGCATTTT; cdr3_aa: CSAREGGQPQHF; v_call: TRBV20-1; d_call: .; j_call: TRBJ1-5; clone_size: many
cdr3_nt: TGCAGTGCTAGAGATCAAGGAAACGGTGGCAATCAGCCCCAGCATTTT; cdr3_aa: CSARDQGNGGNQPQHF; v_call: TRBV20-1; d_call: .; j_call: TRBJ1-5; clone_size: .
cdr3_nt: TGTGCCTGGAGTACGGCTAGCGGGAGGAGAGGTGAGCAGTTCTTC; cdr3_aa: CAWSTASGRRGEQFF; v_call: TRBV30; d_call: TRBD2; j_call: TRBJ2-1; clone_size: many
cdr3_nt: TGTGCCAGCAGCCGTCAAAAGAGGAGCTACGAGCAGTACTTC; cdr3_aa: CASSRQKRSYEQYF; v_call: TRBV7-2; d_call: .; j_call: TRBJ2-7; clone_size: few
cdr3_nt: TGTGCCAGCAGCGTAGAGGGACAGGACGGCTATGGCTACACCTTC; cdr3_aa: CASSVEGQDGYGYTF; v_call: TRBV9; d_call: TRBD1; j_call: TRBJ1-2; clone_size: few
cdr3_nt: TGTGCCAGCAGTGAAGAAGGAGGACTAGCGGGAGTGGGAGGCGAGACCCAGTACTTC; cdr3_aa: CASSEEGGLAGVGGETQYF; v_call: TRBV6-1; d_call: TRBD2; j_call: TRBJ2-5; clone_size: .
cdr3_nt: TGTGCCAGCAGCTCCCAATCGACAGGTCAGCAGTACTTC; cdr3_aa: CASSSQSTGQQYF; v_call: TRBV7-9; d_call: .; j_call: TRBJ2-7; clone_size: once
cdr3_nt: TGCGCCAGCAGTGAGATGGACAGAAATCAGCCCCAGCATTTT; cdr3_aa: CASSEMDRNQPQHF; v_call: TRBV10-2; d_call: .; j_call: TRBJ1-5; clone_size: .
cdr3_nt: TGTGCCAGCAGTTACTCGGGACAGGGGGCCTACGAGCAGTACTTC; cdr3_aa: CASSYSGQGAYEQYF; v_call: TRBV6-5; d_call: TRBD1; j_call: TRBJ2-7; clone_size: many
cdr3_nt: TGTGCCAGCCTTGACAGAGACTCCTACGAGCAGTACTTC; cdr3_aa: CASLDRDSYEQYF; v_call: TRBV6-1; d_call: .; j_call: TRBJ2-7; clone_size: many
cdr3_nt: TGCAGTGGGGGATTTAGACAGGTCGGGGAGACCCAGTACTTC; cdr3_aa: CSGGFRQVGETQYF; v_call: TRBV29-1; d_call: .; j_call: TRBJ2-5; clone_size: .
cdr3_nt: TGCAGCGTTGCAGACAGGGTCAGCGCCCTCTACGAGCAGTACTTC; cdr3_aa: CSVADRVSALYEQYF; v_call: TRBV29-1; d_call: TRBD1; j_call: TRBJ2-7; clone_size: many
cdr3_nt: TGTGCCGGTGGACAGGGGGCTGAGGGCAATCAGCCCCAGCATTTT; cdr3_aa: CAGGQGAEGNQPQHF; v_call: TRBV28; d_call: TRBD1; j_call: TRBJ1-5; clone_size: few
cdr3_nt: TGTGCCAGCAGTTTAAAGGGGTATGGCTACACCTTC; cdr3_aa: CASSLKGYGYTF; v_call: TRBV28; d_call: .; j_call: TRBJ1-2; clone_size: many